The T cell receptor beta chain described here comes from a study of T-cell reconstitution after alpha-beta-depleted transplantation in children. Overall study results and limits: Among T cells one year after transplant, newly produced cells accounted for most counts and diversity.

This clonotype turned up a few times. Its specificity is unknown. The library targeted TCRbeta and was prepared with unique molecular identifiers. TCRdb reanalysed the PCR reads using MiXCR and keeps one entry per CDR3 protein. Among around 670,000 distinct CDR3 sequences listed, over 10% were seen once. Germline CDR1 SGHRS, CDR2 YFSETQ. The CDR3 runs 15 residues. V trimming: 2 bases; J trimming: 3 bases; junction bases outside the gene matches: 7. The sample here was PBMCs, taken before TCRalphabeta/CD19-depleted stem cell transplant. This clonotype originated in a girl aged 2-10 years with congenital amegakaryocytic thrombocytopenia, due to receive a stem cell transplant. The V gene is TRBV5-1, the J gene TRBJ2-5, with 7 bases identical to TRBD2. CDR3 residues: CASSFGGRAEETQYF. CDR3 nucleotides: TGCGCCAGCAGCTTTGGAGGGAGGGCCGAAGAGACCCAGTACTTC. Filled out from reference TRBV5-1 and TRBJ2-5, the complete variable domain reads KAGVTQTPRYLIKTRGQQVTLSCSPISGHRSVSWYQQTPGQGLQFLFEYFSETQRNKGNFPGRFSGRQFSNSRSEMNVSTLELGDSALYLCASSFGGRAEETQYFGPGTRLLVL.